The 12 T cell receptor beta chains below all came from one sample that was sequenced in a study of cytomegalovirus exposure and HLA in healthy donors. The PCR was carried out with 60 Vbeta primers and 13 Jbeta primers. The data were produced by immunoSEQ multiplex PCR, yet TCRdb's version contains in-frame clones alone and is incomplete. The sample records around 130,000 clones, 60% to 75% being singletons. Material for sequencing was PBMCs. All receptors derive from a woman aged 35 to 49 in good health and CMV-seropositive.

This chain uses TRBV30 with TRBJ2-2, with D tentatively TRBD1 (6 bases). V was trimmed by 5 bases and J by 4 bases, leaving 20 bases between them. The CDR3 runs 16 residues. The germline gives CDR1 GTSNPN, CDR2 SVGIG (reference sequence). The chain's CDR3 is CAWLVDRNRVTGELFF. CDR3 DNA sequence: TGTGCCTGGTTGGTTGACAGGAACAGGGTCACCGGGGAGCTGTTTTTT.

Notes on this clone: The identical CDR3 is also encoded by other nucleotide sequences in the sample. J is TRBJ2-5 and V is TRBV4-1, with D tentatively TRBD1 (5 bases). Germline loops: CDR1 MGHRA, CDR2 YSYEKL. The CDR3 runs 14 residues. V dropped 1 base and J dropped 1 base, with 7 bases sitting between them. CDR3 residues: CASSQVRGQETQYF. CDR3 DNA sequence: TGCGCCAGCAGCCAAGTTAGGGGCCAAGAGACCCAGTACTTC.

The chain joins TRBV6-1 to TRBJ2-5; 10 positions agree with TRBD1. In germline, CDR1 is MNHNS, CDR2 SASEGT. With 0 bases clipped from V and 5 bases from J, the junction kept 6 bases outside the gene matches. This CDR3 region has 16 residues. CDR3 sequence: CASSEARGQGRETQYF. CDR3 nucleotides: TGTGCCAGCAGTGAAGCAAGGGGACAGGGGCGGGAGACCCAGTACTTC.

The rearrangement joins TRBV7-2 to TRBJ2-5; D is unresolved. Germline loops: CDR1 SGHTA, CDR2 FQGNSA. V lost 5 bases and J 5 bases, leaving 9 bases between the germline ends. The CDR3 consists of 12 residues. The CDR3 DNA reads TGTGCCAGCAGCCCCAACCGGGAGACCCAGTACTTC. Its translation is CASSPNRETQYF.

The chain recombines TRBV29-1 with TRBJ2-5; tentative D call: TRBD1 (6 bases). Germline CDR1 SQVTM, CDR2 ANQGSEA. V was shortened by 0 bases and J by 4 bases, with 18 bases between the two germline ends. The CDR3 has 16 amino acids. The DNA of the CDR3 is TGCAGCGTTGAAGATGTTACGCAGGGGTTAGGAGAGACCCAGTACTTC. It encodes CSVEDVTQGLGETQYF.

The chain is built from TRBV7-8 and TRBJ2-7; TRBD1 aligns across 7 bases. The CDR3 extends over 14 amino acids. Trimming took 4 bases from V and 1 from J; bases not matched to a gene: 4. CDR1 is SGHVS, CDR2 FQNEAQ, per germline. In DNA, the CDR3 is TGTGCCAGCAGCTCATGGACAGGTTCCTACGAGCAGTACTTC. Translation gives CASSSWTGSYEQYF.

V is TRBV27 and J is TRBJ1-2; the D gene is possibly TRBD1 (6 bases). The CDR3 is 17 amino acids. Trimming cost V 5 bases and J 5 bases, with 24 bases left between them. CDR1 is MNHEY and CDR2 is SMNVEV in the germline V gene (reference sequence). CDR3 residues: CASSPQLGGAGRYGYTF. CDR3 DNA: TGTGCCAGCAGTCCCCAATTGGGGGGGGCAGGGAGGTATGGCTACACCTTC.

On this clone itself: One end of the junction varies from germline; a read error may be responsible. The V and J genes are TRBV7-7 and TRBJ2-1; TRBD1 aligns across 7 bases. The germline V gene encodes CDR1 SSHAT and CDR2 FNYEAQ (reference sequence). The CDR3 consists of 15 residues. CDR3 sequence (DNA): TGTGCTAGCAGCTTAGGCCAGGGGGTAAACAATGAGCAGTTCTTC. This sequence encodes CASSLGQGVNNEQFF.

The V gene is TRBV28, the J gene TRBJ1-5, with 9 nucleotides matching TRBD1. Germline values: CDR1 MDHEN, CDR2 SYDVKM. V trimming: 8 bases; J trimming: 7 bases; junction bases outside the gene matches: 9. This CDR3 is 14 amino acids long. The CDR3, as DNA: TGTGCCAGCGAACGGGACAGGGCACAACAGCCCCAGCATTTT. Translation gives CASERDRAQQPQHF.

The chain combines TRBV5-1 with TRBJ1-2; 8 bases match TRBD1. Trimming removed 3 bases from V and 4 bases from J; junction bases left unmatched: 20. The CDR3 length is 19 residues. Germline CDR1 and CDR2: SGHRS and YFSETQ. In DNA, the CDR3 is TGCGCCAGCAGCTCGTCATCGAACGACCAGGGGGCTCGTCGCTATGGCTACACCTTC. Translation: CASSSSSNDQGARRYGYTF.

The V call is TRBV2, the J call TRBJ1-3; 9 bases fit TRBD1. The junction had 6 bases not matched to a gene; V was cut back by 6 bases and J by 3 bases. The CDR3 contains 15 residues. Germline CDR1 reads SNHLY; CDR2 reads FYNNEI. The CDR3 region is CASRPGQGGGNTIYF. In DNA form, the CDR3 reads TGTGCCAGCAGACCGGGACAGGGCGGTGGAAACACCATATATTTT.

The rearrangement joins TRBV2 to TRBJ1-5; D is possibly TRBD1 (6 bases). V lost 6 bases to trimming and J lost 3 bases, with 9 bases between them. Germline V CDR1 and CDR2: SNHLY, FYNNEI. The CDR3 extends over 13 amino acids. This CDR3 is CASRQGDNQPQHF. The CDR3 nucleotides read TGTGCCAGCAGACAGGGCGACAATCAGCCCCAGCATTTT.